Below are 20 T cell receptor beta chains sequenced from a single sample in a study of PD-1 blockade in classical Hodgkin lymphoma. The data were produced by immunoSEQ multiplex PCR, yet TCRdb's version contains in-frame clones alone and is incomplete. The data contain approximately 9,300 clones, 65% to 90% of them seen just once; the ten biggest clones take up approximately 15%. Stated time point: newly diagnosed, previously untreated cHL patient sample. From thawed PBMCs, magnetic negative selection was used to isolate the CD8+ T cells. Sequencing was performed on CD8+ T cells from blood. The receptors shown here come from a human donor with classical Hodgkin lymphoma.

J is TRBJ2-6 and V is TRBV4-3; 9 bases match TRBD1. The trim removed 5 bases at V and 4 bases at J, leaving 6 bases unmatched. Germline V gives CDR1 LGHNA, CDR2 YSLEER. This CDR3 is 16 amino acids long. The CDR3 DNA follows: TGCGCCAGCAGCTATGGGACAGGGTCCGGGGCCAACGTCCTGACTTTC. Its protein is CASSYGTGSGANVLTF.

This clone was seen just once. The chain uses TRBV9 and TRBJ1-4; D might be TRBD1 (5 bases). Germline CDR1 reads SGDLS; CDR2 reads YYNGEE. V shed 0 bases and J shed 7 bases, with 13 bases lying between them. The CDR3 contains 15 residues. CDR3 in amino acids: CASSVARGAGEKLFF. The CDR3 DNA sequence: TGTGCCAGCAGCGTAGCGAGGGGTGCGGGTGAAAAACTGTTTTTT.

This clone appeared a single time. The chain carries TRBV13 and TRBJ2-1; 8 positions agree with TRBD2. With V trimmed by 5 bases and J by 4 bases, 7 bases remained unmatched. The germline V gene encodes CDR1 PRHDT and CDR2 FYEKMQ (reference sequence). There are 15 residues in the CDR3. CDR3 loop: CASSLSGGPYNEQFF. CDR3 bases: TGTGCCAGCAGCCTAAGCGGGGGCCCTTACAATGAGCAGTTCTTC.

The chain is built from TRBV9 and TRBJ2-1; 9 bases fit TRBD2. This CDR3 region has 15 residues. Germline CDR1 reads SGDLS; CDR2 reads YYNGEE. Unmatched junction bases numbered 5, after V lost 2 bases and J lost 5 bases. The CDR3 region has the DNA TGTGCCAGCAGCGTCGCGGGGGGGCCACACAATGAGCAGTTCTTC. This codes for CASSVAGGPHNEQFF.

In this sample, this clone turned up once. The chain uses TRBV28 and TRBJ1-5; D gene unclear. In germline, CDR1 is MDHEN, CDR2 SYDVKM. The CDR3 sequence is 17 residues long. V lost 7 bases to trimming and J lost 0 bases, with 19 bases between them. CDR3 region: CASNAGQASYSNQPQHF. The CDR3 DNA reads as TGTGCCAGCAACGCCGGGCAGGCCTCATATAGCAATCAGCCCCAGCATTTT.

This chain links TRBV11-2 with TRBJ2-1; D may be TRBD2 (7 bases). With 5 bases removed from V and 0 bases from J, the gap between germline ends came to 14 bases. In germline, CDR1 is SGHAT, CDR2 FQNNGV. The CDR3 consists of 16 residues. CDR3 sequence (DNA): TGTGCCAGCAGCCTACTCGGGGGGCGCTCCTACAATGAGCAGTTCTTC. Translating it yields CASSLLGGRSYNEQFF. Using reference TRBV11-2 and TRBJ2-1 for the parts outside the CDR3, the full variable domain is EAGVAQSPRYKIIEKRQSVAFWCNPISGHATLYWYQQILGQGPKLLIQFQNNGVVDDSQLPKDRFSAERLKGVDSTLKIQPAKLEDSAVYLCASSLLGGRSYNEQFFGPGTRLTVL.

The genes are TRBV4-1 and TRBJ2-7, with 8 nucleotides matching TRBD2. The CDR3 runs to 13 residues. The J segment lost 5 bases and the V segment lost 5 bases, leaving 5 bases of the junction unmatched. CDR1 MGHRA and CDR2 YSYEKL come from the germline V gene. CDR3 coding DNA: TGCGCCAGCAGCGTGCTTAGCGGGGACGAGCAGTACTTC. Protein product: CASSVLSGDEQYF.

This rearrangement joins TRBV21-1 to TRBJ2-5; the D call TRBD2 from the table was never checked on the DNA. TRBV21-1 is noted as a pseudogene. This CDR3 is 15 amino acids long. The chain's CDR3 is CASSKGRRTQETQYF. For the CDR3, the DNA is TGTGCCAGCAGCAAAGGGAGACGAACACAAGAGACCCAGTACTTC.

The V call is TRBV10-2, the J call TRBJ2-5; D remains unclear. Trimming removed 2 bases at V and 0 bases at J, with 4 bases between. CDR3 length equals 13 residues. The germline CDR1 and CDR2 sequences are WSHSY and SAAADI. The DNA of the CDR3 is TGCGCCAGCAGTGAGGACAACCAAGAGACCCAGTACTTC. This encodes CASSEDNQETQYF.

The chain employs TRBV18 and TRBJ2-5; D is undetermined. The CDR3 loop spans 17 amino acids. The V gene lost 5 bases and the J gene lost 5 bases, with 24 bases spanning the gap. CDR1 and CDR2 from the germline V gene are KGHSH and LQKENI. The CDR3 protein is CASSSLRDPVGRETQYF. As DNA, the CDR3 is TGTGCCAGCTCATCCTTACGAGACCCCGTTGGTCGTGAGACCCAGTACTTC.

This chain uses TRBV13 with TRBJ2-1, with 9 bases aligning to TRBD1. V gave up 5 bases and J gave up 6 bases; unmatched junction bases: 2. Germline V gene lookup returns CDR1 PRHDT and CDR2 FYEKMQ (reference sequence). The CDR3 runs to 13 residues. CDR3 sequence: CASSPGQGNEQFF. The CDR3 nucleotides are TGTGCCAGCAGCCCGGGACAGGGCAATGAGCAGTTCTTC.

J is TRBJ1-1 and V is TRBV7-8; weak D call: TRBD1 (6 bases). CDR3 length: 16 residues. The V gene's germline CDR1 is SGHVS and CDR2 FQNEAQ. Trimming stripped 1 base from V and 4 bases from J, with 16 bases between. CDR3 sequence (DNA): TGTGCCAGCAGCTTAGGGGGTCTAGGGGGTGGCACTGAAGCTTTCTTT. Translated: CASSLGGLGGGTEAFF.

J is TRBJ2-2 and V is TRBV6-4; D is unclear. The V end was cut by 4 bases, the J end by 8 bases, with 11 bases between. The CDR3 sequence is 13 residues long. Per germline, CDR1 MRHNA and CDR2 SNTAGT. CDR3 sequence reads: CASSAGAEGELFF. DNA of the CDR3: TGTGCCAGCAGTGCGGGCGCCGAAGGGGAGCTGTTTTTT.

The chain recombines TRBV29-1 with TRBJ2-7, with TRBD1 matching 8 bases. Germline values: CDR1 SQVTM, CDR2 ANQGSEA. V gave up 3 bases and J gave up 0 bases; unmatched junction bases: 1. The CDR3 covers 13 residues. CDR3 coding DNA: TGCAGCGTTGAGGACAGGGACTCCTACGAGCAGTACTTC. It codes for CSVEDRDSYEQYF.

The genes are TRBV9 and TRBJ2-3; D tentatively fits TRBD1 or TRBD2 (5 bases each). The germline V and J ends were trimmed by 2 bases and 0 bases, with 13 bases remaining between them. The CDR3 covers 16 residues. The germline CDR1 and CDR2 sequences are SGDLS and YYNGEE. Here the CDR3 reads CASSVGRGPSTDTQYF. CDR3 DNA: TGTGCCAGCAGCGTCGGTCGGGGCCCCAGCACAGATACGCAGTATTTT. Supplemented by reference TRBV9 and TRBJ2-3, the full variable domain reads DSGVTQTPKHLITATGQRVTLRCSPRSGDLSVYWYQQSLDQGLQFLIQYYNGEERAKGNILERFSAQQFPDLHSELNLSSLELGDSALYFCASSVGRGPSTDTQYFGPGTRLTVL.

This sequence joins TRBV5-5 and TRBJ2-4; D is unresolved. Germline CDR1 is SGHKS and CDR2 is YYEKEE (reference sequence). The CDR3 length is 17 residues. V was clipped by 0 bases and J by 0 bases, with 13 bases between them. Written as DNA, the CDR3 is TGTGCCAGCAGCTTGGAGGTCCGGGTCCTAGCCAAAAACATTCAGTACTTC. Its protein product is CASSLEVRVLAKNIQYF. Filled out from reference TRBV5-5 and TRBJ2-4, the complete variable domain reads DAGVTQSPTHLIKTRGQQVTLRCSPISGHKSVSWYQQVLGQGPQFIFQYYEKEERGRGNFPDRFSARQFPNYSSELNVNALLLGDSALYLCASSLEVRVLAKNIQYFGAGTRLSVL.

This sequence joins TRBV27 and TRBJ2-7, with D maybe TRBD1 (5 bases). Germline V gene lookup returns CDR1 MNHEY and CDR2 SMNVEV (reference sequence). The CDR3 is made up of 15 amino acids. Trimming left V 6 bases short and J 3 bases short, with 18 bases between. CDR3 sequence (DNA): TGTGCCAGCAGCCCAGGGTTCCCTCCAATCTACGAGCAGTACTTC. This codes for CASSPGFPPIYEQYF.

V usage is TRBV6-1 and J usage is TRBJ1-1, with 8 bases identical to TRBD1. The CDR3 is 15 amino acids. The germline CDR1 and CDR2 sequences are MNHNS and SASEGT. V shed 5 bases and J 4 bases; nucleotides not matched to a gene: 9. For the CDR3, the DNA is TGTGCCAGCAGTCCATTCGAGGACAGGGCCACTGAAGCTTTCTTT. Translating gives CASSPFEDRATEAFF.

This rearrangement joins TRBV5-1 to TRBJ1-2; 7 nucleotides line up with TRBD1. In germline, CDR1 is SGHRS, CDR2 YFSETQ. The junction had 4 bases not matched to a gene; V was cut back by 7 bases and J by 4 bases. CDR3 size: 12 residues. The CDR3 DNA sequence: TGCGCCAGCGCTGGGGACAGCTATGGCTACACCTTC. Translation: CASAGDSYGYTF.

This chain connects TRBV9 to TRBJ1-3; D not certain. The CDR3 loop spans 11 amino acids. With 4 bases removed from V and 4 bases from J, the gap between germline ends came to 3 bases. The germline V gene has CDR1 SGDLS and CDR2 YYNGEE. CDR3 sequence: CASSPGNTIYF. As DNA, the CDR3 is TGTGCCAGCAGCCCGGGAAACACCATATATTTT.